This record concerns one T cell receptor beta chain sequence. These data are taken from a study of cytomegalovirus exposure and HLA in healthy donors. V lost 2 bases, J lost 10 bases, and 4 bases stayed unmatched. This CDR3 has 11 residues. Germline values: CDR1 GTSNPN, CDR2 SVGIG (reference sequence). Vbeta (60) and Jbeta (13) primers were used in the PCR. Clones were sequenced by immunoSEQ multiplex PCR, and TCRdb holds only the in-frame ones, with some missing. The sample yields approximately 190,000 clones, roughly 76% seen once. This rearrangement joins TRBV30 to TRBJ1-2; TRBD1 matches 7 bases. The receptor was derived from a man aged 35-49 years in good health and CMV-seropositive. Sequenced input: PBMCs. This CDR3 is CAWSSDRTYTF. The CDR3 DNA reads TGTGCCTGGAGTTCGGACAGGACCTACACCTTC.